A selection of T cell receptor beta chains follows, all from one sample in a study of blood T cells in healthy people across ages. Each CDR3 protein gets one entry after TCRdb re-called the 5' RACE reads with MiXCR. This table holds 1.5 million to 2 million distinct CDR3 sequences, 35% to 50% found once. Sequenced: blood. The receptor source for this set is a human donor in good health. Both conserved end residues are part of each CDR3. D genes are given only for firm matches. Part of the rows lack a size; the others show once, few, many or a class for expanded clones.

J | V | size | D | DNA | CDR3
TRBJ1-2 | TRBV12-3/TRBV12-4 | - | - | TGTGCCAGCAGGGTAGGGGGCTATGGCTACACCTTC | CASRVGGYGYTF
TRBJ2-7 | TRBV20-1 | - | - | TGCAGTGCTAGAGATACCCAGGGTAATATCTACGAGCAGTACTTC | CSARDTQGNIYEQYF
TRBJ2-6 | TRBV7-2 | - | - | TGTGCCAGCAGCTTACGGCCGCGCTCTGGGGACAACGTCCTGACTTTC | CASSLRPRSGDNVLTF
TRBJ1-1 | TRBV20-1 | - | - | TGCAGTGCTAGAGATCTGAAGCTGAACACTGAAGCTTTCTTT | CSARDLKLNTEAFF
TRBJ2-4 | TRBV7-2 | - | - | TGTGCCAGCAGCTTAGATACAGGGTTTCAGTACTTC | CASSLDTGFQYF
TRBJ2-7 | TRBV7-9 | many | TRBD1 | TGTGCCAGCAGCCGGACAGGGTACGAGCAGTACTTC | CASSRTGYEQYF
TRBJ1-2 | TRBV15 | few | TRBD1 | TGTGCCACCAGCAGAGATTTGGCAGGGGGCGACTATGGCTACACCTTC | CATSRDLAGGDYGYTF
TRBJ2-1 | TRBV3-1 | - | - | TGTGCCAGCAGCCAAGGAAGGGCCGGTGAGCAGTTCTTC | CASSQGRAGEQFF
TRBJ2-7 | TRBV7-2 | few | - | TGTGCCAGCAGCTTAAACCCGGGGGCCACCTACGAGCAGTACTTC | CASSLNPGATYEQYF
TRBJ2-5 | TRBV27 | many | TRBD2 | TGTGCCAGCAGCGAAAGACTAGCGGGGGGTCCACGGGAAGAGACCCAGTACTTC | CASSERLAGGPREETQYF